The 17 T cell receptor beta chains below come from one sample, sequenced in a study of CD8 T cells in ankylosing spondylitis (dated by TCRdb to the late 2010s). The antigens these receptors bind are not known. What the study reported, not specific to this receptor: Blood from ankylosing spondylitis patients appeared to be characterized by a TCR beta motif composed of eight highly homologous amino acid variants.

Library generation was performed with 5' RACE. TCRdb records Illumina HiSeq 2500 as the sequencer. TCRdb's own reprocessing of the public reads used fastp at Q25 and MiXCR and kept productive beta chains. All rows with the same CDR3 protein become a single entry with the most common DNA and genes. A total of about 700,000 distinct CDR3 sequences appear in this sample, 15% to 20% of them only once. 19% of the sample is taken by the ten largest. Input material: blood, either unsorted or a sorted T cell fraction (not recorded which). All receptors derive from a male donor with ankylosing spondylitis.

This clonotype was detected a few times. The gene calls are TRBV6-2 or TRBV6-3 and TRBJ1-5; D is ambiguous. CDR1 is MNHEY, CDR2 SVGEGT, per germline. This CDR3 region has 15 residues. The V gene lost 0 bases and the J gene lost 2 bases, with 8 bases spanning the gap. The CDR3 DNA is TGTGCCAGCAGTTACTCGACCCTTGGCAATCAGCCCCAGCATTTT. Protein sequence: CASSYSTLGNQPQHF.

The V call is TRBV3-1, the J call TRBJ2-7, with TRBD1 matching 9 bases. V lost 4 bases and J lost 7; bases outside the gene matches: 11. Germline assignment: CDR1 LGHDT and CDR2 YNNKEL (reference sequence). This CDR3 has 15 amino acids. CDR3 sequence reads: CASSRKGQGQEEQYF. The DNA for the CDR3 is TGTGCCAGCAGCCGTAAGGGACAGGGCCAGGAGGAGCAGTACTTC.

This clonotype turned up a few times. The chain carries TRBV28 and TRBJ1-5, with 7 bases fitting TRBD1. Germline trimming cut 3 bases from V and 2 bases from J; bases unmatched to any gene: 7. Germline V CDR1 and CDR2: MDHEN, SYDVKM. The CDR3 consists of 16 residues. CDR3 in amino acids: CASSLPGGVGNQPQHF. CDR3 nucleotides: TGTGCCAGCAGTTTGCCAGGGGGAGTAGGCAATCAGCCCCAGCATTTT.

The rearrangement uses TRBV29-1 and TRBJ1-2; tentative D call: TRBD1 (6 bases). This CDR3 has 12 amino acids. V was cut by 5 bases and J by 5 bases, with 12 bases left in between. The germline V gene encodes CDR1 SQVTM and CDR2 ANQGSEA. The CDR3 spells CSVLGQKYGYTF. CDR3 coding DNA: TGCAGCGTTTTAGGACAGAAATATGGCTACACCTTC. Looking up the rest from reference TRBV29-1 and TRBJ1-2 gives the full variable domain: SAVISQKPSRDICQRGTSLTIQCQVDSQVTMMFWYRQQPGQSLTLIATANQGSEATYESGFVIDKFPISRPNLTFSTLTVSNMSPEDSSIYLCSVLGQKYGYTFGSGTRLTVV.

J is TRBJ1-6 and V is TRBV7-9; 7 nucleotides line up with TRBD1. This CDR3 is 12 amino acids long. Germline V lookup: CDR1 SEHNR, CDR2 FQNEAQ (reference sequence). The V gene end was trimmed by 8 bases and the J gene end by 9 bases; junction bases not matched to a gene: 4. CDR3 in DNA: TGTGCCAGCGGTAGGGGGCTTTCACCCCTCCACTTT. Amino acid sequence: CASGRGLSPLHF.

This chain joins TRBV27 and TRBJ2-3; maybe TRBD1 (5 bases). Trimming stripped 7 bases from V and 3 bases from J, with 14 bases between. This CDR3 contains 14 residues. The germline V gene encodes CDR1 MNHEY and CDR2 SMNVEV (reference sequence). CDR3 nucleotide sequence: TGTGCCAGCACACCCCTCGACAGAACAGATACGCAGTATTTT. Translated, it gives CASTPLDRTDTQYF.

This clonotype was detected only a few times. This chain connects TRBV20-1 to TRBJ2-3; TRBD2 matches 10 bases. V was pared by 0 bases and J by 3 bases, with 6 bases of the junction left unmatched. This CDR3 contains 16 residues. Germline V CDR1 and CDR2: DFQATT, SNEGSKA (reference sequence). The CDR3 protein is CSARDMASGRTDTQYF. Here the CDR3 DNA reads TGCAGTGCTAGAGATATGGCTAGCGGGAGAACAGATACGCAGTATTTT.

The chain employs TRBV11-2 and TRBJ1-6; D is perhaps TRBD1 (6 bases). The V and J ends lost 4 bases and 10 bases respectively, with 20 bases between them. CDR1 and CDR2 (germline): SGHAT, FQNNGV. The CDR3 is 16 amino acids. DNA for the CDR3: TGTGCCAGCAGCTCCACCGAAACAGGGCTGAACTCACCCCTCCACTTT. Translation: CASSSTETGLNSPLHF.

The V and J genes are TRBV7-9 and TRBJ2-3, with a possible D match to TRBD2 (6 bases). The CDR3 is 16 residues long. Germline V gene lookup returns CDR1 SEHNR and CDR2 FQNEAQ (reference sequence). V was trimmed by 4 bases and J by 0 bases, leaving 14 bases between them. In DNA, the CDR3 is TGTGCCAGCAGCTACCTGGCCCGGGAGAGCACAGATACGCAGTATTTT. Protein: CASSYLARESTDTQYF.

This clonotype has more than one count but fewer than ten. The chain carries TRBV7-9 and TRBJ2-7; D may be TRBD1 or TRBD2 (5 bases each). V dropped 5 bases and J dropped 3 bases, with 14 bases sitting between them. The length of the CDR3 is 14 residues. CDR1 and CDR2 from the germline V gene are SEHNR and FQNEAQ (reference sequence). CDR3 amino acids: CASSEQGPHYEQYF. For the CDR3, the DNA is TGTGCCAGCAGCGAGCAGGGACCCCACTACGAGCAGTACTTC.

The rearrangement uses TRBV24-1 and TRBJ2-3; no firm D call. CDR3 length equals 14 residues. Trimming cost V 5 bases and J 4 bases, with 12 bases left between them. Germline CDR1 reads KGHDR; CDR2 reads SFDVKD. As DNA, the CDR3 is TGTGCCACCAGTGGCCAGGACCCGCCAGATACGCAGTATTTT. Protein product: CATSGQDPPDTQYF.

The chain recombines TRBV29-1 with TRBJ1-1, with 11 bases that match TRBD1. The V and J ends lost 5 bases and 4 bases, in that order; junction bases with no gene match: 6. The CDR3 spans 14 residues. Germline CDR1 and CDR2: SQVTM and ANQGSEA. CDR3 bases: TGCAGCGTTAGCGGGACAGGGGGTTTCACTGAAGCTTTCTTT. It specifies CSVSGTGGFTEAFF.

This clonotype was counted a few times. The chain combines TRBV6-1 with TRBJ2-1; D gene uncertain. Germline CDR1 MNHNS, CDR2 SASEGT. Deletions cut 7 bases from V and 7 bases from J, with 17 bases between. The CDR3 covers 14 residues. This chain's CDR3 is CASTPTPFGNEQFF. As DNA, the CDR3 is TGTGCCAGCACCCCTACCCCTTTCGGGAATGAGCAGTTCTTC.

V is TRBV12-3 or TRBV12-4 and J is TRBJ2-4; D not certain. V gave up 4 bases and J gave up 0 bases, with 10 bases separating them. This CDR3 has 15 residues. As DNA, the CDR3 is TGTGCCAGCAGTTCCCAGGAACTAGCCAAAAACATTCAGTACTTC. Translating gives CASSSQELAKNIQYF.

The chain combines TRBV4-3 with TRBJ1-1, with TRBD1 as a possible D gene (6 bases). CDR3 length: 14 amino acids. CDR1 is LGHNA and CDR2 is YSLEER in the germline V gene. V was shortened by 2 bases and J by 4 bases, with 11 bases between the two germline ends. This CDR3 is CASSQRNRATEAFF. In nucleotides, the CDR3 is TGCGCCAGCAGCCAAAGAAACAGGGCCACTGAAGCTTTCTTT.

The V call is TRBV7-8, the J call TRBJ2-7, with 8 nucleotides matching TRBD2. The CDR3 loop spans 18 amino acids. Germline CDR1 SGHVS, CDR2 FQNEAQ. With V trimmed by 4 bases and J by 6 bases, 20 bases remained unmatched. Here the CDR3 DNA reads TGTGCCAGCAGCTCGGCGTCGCGCCTGGCCGGGGGGGCTTCCGAGCAGTACTTC. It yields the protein CASSSASRLAGGASEQYF.

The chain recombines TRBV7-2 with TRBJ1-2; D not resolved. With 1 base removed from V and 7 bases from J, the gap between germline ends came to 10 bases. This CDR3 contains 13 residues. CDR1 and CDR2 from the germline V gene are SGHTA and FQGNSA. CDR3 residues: CASSLEGLGGYTF. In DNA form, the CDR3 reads TGTGCCAGCAGCTTAGAGGGTCTAGGTGGCTACACCTTC.